The source of this T cell receptor (beta chain) is a study of T cell responses to AZD1222 COVID-19 vaccine (dated by TCRdb to the early 2020s). Turning to the overall study: TCR sequencing was performed for roughly 250 trial participants, of whom about 200 were given two doses of AZD1222 and about 25 were given two doses of MenACWY control vaccine. Trial participants were enrolled by age into subgroups of 18-55, 56-69 and 70-plus years, and around 140, 26 and 57 TCR-sequenced participants, respectively, were included in these subgroups.

Points on this clone: What antigen it recognizes has not been identified. Base qualities are missing; no much larger clone stands one base away.

In the paper's terms, the time point label means: about 28 days (+/-7) after the second vaccine dose. AZD1222 recipients given second doses at about 4 weeks or at about 12 weeks were pooled, since spike-specific TCR depth and breadth were not found to differ between the two schedules. Vaccinee samples came from UK trials COV001 and COV002, including a single-blind randomized controlled phase 2/3 trial of AZD1222 (ChAdOx1 nCoV-19) in healthy adults. For TCRbeta chain sequencing, PBMC samples were collected from trial participants at day 0 and at day 28 after the second dose. The CDR3 runs 15 amino acids, cysteine and phenylalanine included. Of all the DNA, just the CDR3 is kept, 45 bases in frame from base 1. V was cut back by 3 bases and J by 0 bases, leaving a gap of 8 bases between them. From a lookup of the germline V gene (reference sequence), CDR1 and CDR2 are MNHEY and SMNVEV. The paper as a whole reports these results and caveats: Because no day 14 peak-response samples were available, the repertoires could be characterized only after the peak T cell response. Vaccine-associated CD4 TCRs spanned the whole spike protein, with dominant responses in regions 160-218 and 743-854. Conclusions about previously exposed vaccinees are limited because only six or seven AZD1222 recipients were SARS-CoV-2 seropositive at baseline. In the small 56-69-year group, the increase in depth fell short of significance, most likely because of low power. Spike-specific TCR breadth and depth rose significantly after two AZD1222 doses compared with day 0 and with MenACWY recipients. Most participants were white British and females outnumbered males, and the authors suggested that clonal diversity may have been underestimated. Nearly half of unique spike-specific TCRs reportedly recognized epitopes outside regions mutated in the B.1.351 and B.1.1.7 variants.

The CDR3 regions of human TCRbeta chains were subjected to immunosequencing. The paper's processing steps were these. Repertoire TCRs were matched against a reference library of SARS-CoV-2-specific TCRs generated with the MIRA antigen-specificity platform. Breadth meant the fraction of unique TCRs that were SARS-CoV-2-associated, whereas depth meant the fraction of total T cells that were SARS-CoV-2-associated. Using the MIRA data, every spike-specific TCR was mapped to the spike region that the TCR reacted to and assigned to either a CD4 or a CD8 class. Log10-transformed breadth and depth values were compared by one-way ANOVA with Sidak's multiple comparisons tests. TCRdb's version of the immuneACCESS table is confined to in-frame rearrangements and falls short of the full clone set. An unresolved V gene accounts for under half of the shortfall where checked; the remainder is of unknown origin. The DNA gave D and trimming, while V, J and clone size come from that table. This sample holds around 81,000 clones; approximately 90% were observed only once. The top ten clonotypes cover 8% of the sample.

The rearrangement combines TRBV27 with TRBJ2-2, and TRBD1 may be the D gene, going by 7 matching bases. Sequencing used peripheral blood, obtained 28 days after the second AZD1222 dose. The TCR originated in an adult who received the AZD1222 COVID-19 vaccine. At the DNA level, the sequence is TGTGCCAGCAGTTTCAGGGGGGCGAACACCGGGGAGCTGTTTTTT. The resulting protein is CASSFRGANTGELFF.